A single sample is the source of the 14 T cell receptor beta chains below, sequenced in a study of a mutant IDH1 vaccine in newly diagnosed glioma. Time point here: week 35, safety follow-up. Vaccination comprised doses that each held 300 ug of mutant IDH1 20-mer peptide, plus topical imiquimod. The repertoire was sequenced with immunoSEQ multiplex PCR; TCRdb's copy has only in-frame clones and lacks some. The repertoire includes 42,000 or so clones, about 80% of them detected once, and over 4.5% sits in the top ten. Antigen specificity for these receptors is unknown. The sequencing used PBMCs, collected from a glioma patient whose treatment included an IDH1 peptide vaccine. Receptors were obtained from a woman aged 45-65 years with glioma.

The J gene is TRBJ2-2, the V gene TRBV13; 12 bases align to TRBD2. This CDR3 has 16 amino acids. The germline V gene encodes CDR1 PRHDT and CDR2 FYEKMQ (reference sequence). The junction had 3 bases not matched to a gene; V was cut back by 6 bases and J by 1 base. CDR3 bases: TGTGCCAGCAGATTGGGACTAGCGGGGAACACCGGGGAGCTGTTTTTT. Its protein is CASRLGLAGNTGELFF. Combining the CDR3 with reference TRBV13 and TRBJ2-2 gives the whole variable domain AAGVIQSPRHLIKEKRETATLKCYPIPRHDTVYWYQQGPGQDPQFLISFYEKMQSDKGSIPDRFSAQQFSDYHSELNMSSLELGDSALYFCASRLGLAGNTGELFFGEGSRLTVL.

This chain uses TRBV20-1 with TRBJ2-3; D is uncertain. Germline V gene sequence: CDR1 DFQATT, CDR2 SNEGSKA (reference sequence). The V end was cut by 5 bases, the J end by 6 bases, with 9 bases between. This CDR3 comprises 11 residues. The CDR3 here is CSAESSDTQYF. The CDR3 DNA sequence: TGCAGTGCTGAGAGTTCTGATACGCAGTATTTT.

CDR3 DNA: TGTGCCAGCAGGGACGGGTCTTTAAACTATGGCTACACCTTC. Translated, it gives CASRDGSLNYGYTF. The chain links TRBV6-1 to TRBJ1-2; no firm D call. This CDR3 is 14 amino acids long. The germline V gene has CDR1 MNHNS and CDR2 SASEGT. V was trimmed by 6 bases and J by 2 bases, leaving 13 bases between them.

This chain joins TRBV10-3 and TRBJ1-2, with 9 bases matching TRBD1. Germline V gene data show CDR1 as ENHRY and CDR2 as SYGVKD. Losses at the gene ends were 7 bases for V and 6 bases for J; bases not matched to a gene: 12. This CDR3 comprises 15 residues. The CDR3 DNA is TGTGCCATCACCGCAACAGGGGGCATGAGCGATGGCTACACCTTC. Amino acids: CAITATGGMSDGYTF.

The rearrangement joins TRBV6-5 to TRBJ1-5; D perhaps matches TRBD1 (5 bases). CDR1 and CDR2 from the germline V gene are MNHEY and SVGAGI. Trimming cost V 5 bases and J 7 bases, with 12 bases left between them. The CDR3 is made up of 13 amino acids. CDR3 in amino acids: CASSPSGRQPQHF. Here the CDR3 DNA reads TGTGCCAGCAGTCCGTCAGGGAGGCAGCCCCAGCATTTT.

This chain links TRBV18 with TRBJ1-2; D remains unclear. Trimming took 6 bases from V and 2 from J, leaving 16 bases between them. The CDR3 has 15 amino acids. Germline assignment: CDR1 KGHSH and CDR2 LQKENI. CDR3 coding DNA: TGTGCCAGCTCTTCGAATTCCCGCAGGAACTATGGCTACACCTTC. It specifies CASSSNSRRNYGYTF.

The CDR3 region is CASRRNGQGADGYTF. The CDR3 DNA sequence: TGTGCCAGCAGACGAAACGGACAGGGGGCGGATGGCTACACCTTC. The genes are TRBV27 and TRBJ1-2, with 11 bases lining up with TRBD1. Germline-derived CDR1 and CDR2 are MNHEY and SMNVEV (reference sequence). V shed 6 bases and J 6 bases; nucleotides not matched to a gene: 9. This CDR3 contains 15 residues.

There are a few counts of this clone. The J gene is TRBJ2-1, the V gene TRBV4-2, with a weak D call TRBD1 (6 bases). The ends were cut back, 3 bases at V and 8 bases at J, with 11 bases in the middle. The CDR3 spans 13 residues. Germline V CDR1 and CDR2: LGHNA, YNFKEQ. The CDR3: CASSHTQGYEQFF. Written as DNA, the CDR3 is TGTGCCAGCAGCCATACACAGGGCTATGAGCAGTTCTTC.

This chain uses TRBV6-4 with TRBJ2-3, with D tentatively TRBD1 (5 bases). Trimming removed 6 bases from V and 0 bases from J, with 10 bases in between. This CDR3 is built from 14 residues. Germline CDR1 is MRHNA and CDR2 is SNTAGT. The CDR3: CASSPGSSTDTQYF. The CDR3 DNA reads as TGTGCCAGCAGCCCAGGGTCTAGCACAGATACGCAGTATTTT.

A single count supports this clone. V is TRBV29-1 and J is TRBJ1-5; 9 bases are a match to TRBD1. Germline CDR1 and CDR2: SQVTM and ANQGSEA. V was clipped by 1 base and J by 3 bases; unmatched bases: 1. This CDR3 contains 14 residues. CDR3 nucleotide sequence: TGCAGCGTTGAAGGGACAGGGGTCAATCAGCCCCAGCATTTT. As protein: CSVEGTGVNQPQHF.

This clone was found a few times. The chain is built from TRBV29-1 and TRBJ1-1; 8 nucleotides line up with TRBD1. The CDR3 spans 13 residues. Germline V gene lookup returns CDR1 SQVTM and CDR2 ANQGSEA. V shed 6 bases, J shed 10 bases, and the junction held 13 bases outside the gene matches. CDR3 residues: CSVKDREGLRAFF. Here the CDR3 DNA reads TGCAGCGTCAAGGACAGGGAGGGTCTGAGAGCTTTCTTT.

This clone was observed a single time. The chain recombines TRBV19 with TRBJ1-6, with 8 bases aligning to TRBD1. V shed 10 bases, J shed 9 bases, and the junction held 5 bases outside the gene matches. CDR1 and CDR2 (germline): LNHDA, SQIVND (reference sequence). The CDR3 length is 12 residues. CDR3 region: CATRGTGSPLHF. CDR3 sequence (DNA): TGTGCCACCCGAGGGACAGGTTCACCCCTCCACTTT.

CDR3 nucleotides: TGTGCCAGCAGTTACTCGGGACAGGGTTACGAGCAGTACTTC. Encoded protein: CASSYSGQGYEQYF. The V call is TRBV6-5, the J call TRBJ2-7, with TRBD1 identical over 9 bases. The CDR3 has 14 amino acids. Germline assignment: CDR1 MNHEY and CDR2 SVGAGI. V gave up 0 bases and J gave up 4 bases; unmatched junction bases: 1.

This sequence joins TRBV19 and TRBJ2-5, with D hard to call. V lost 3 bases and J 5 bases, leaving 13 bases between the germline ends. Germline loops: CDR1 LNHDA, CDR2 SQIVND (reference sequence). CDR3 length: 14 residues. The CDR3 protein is CASSIGLDSETQYF. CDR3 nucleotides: TGTGCCAGTAGTATTGGCCTAGACTCGGAGACCCAGTACTTC.